These 4 T cell receptor beta chains were sequenced from one sample in a study of PD-1 blockade in classical Hodgkin lymphoma. The table came from immunoSEQ multiplex PCR; TCRdb's copy has only in-frame clones and leaves some out. The sample consists of 20,000 to 30,000 clones, roughly four fifths of them appearing once. Autologous stem cell transplantation was followed by relapse in every patient, and brentuximab vedotin exposure varied. This specimen was peripheral blood mononuclear cells (PBMCs), taken before the second cycle of nivolumab. The receptors were sampled from a human donor with classical Hodgkin lymphoma.

V and J are TRBV14 and TRBJ1-3; D remains ambiguous. Between the trimmed V and J ends, which lost 1 base and 4 bases, there was a span of 5 bases. Per germline, CDR1 SGHDN and CDR2 FVKESK. The length of the CDR3 is 13 residues. In DNA form, the CDR3 reads TGTGCCAGCAGCCAAGTCGCCGGAAACACCATATATTTT. Residues: CASSQVAGNTIYF.

V gene TRBV5-4 combines with J gene TRBJ2-2, with D unresolved. The CDR3 extends over 12 amino acids. Germline loops: CDR1 SGHNT, CDR2 YYREEE (reference sequence). V gave up 3 bases and J gave up 7 bases, with 7 bases separating them. In nucleotides, the CDR3 is TGTGCCAGCAGCTCCGTGATCGGGGAGCTGTTTTTT. Its translation: CASSSVIGELFF.

The chain has TRBV4-2 and TRBJ1-1, with D hard to call. Trimming cost V 10 bases and J 8 bases, with 17 bases left between them. This CDR3 region has 12 residues. Germline values: CDR1 LGHNA, CDR2 YNFKEQ. This CDR3 reads CATRAQNREAFF. The CDR3 DNA sequence: TGTGCCACCCGGGCACAAAATCGGGAAGCTTTCTTT.

This clone was seen only a few times. The chain carries TRBV7-9 and TRBJ2-7, with D tentatively TRBD1 or TRBD2 (6 bases each). The CDR3 loop spans 12 amino acids. The germline CDR1 and CDR2 sequences are SEHNR and FQNEAQ (reference sequence). The ends were cut back, 7 bases at V and 5 bases at J, with 12 bases in the middle. The CDR3 reads CASTWGDNEQYF. CDR3 in DNA: TGTGCCAGCACATGGGGGGACAACGAGCAGTACTTC.